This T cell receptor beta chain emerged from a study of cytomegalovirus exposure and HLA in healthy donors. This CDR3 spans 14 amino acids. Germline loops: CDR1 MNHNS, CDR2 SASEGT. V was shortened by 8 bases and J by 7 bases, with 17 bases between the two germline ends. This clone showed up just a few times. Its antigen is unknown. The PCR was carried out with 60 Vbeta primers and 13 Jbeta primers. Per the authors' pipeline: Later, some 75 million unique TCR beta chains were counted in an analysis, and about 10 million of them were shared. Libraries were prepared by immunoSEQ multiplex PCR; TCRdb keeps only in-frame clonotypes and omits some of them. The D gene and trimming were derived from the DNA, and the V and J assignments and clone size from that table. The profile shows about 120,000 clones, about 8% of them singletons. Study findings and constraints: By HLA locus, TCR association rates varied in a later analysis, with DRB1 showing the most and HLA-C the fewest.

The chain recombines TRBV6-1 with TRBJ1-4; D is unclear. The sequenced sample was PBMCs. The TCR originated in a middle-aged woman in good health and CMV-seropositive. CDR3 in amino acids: CASFPSRGGEKLFF. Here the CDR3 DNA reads TGTGCCAGCTTTCCTTCCCGCGGAGGTGAAAAACTGTTTTTT.